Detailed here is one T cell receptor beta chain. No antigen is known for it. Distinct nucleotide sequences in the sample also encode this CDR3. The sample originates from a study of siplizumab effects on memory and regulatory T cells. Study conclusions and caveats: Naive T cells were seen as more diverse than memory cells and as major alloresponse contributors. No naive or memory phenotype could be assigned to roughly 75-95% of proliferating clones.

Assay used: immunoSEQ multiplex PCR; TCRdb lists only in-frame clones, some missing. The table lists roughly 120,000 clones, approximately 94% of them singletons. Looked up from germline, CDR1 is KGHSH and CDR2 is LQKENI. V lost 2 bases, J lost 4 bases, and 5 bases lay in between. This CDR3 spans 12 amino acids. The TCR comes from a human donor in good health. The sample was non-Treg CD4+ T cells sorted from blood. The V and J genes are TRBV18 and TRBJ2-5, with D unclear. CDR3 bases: TGTGCCAGCTCACCATTAGGAGAGACCCAGTACTTC. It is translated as CASSPLGETQYF.